Given below is one T cell receptor (beta chain) in context. The antigen is unknown. The CDR3 is 14 residues long. Germline V gene lookup returns CDR1 SEHNR and CDR2 FQNEAQ (reference sequence). V lost 5 bases and J 0 bases, leaving 7 bases between the germline ends. The time point here: week 35, safety follow-up. Doses consisted of 300 ug of mutant IDH1 20-mer peptide each, paired with topical imiquimod. The data originate from a study of a mutant IDH1 vaccine in newly diagnosed glioma. For the study at large: There were approximately 60% males and approximately 38% females among treated patients, whose mean age was about 41 years. Beforehand, treatment had been radiotherapy, temozolomide, or both; the majority received both.

TCRdb's table, derived via immunoSEQ multiplex PCR, lists solely in-frame clones and lacks some. The data contain 50,000 to 65,000 clones, about 90% of them seen just once; the ten biggest clones take up roughly 1.6%. The sequenced sample was PBMCs, obtained from a glioma patient whose treatment included an IDH1 peptide vaccine. The chain uses TRBV7-9 and TRBJ2-2; D unclear. This TCR came from a man aged 40-49 years with glioma. The CDR3 DNA reads as TGTGCCAGCAGCCCACACGCGAACACCGGGGAGCTGTTTTTT. It translates to CASSPHANTGELFF.